Sequencing of this T cell receptor beta chain was carried out in a study of blood T cell repertoires in COVID-19. The assay was immunoSEQ multiplex PCR, and TCRdb's table has in-frame clones only and misses some. The table includes approximately 440,000 clones, about 91% detected once. Germline CDR1 reads SGHTA; CDR2 reads FQGNSA. Trimming cost V 1 base and J 10 bases; bases outside gene matches: 8. The CDR3 runs 15 residues. The sample was peripheral blood. This rearrangement joins TRBV7-2 to TRBJ2-1, with 9 bases fitting TRBD2. The receptor was isolated from a woman aged 45-65 years with COVID-19, enrolled during active disease. The CDR3 spells CASSLEAGGLKEQFF. In DNA form, the CDR3 reads TGTGCCAGCAGCTTAGAGGCGGGGGGGCTCAAAGAGCAGTTCTTC.